Below, one TCR beta chain is given with its context. Generated by immunoSEQ multiplex PCR, the TCRdb table keeps only in-frame clones and is missing some. The sample yields some 490,000 clones, 80% to 90% seen once. With 4 bases removed from V and 5 bases from J, the gap between germline ends came to 7 bases. The CDR3 extends over 12 amino acids. Germline CDR1 is MDHEN and CDR2 is SYDVKM. The sample originates from a study of blood T cell repertoires in COVID-19. As for the study in general: Researchers got acute and convalescent COVID-19 samples from the United States, Italy and Spain.

The sample comprised peripheral blood. The sequence was collected from a human donor in a cohort sampled during active COVID-19. The chain employs TRBV28 and TRBJ2-3; unclear D gene. The CDR3 sequence is CASSSVGDTQYF. CDR3 bases: TGTGCCAGCAGTTCCGTCGGAGATACGCAGTATTTT.